These T cell receptor beta chains were read from a single sample in a study of T cells after posttransplantation cyclophosphamide. Generated by immunoSEQ multiplex PCR, the TCRdb table keeps only in-frame clones and is missing some. The sample counts about 14,000 clones, none seen once; the ten largest own more than 20%. The sample consisted of PBMCs, taken 1,000 to 1,200 days after allogeneic stem cell transplant with posttransplant cyclophosphamide. All receptors come from a female patient in her thirties or forties who received an allogeneic stem cell transplant from a related donor, was CMV-positive, and had no GVHD. Some T cells may be the graft donor's. The CDR3 runs from the conserved cysteine through the conserved F or W.

J: TRBJ2-5; V: TRBV25-1; CDR3: CASSDLRTQYF
J: TRBJ2-5; V: TRBV9; CDR3: CASSVGGQGSETQYF
J: TRBJ2-2; V: TRBV6-1; CDR3: CAMRLAGNTGELFF
J: TRBJ2-1; V: TRBV7-3; CDR3: CASSASGGLGEQFF
J: TRBJ2-4; V: TRBV4-1; CDR3: CASSLGAQAGVERGLVKNIQYF
J: TRBJ2-1; V: TRBV6-1; CDR3: CASSEASQGSFYNEQFF
J: TRBJ2-3; V: TRBV5-5; CDR3: CASSSGQGADTQYF
J: TRBJ2-1; V: TRBV5-1; CDR3: CASSLAMASGGVINEQFF
J: TRBJ2-2; V: TRBV7-2; CDR3: CASSSSGGATGELFF
J: TRBJ1-5; V: TRBV11-3; CDR3: CASSLALRRATFQPQHF
J: TRBJ1-2; V: TRBV15; CDR3: CATSRDRPGDYGYTF
J: TRBJ2-5; V: TRBV28; CDR3: CASSLIDWQGSETQYF
J: TRBJ2-7; V: TRBV9; CDR3: CASSFRQGTAYEQYF
J: TRBJ1-3; V: TRBV10-3; CDR3: CAIGQGEGNTIYF
J: TRBJ2-5; V: TRBV19; CDR3: CASSPTGGAETQYF
J: TRBJ2-5; V: TRBV7-3; CDR3: CASSPAGGRETQYF
J: TRBJ1-1; V: TRBV5-1; CDR3: CASSSQGRAFF
J: TRBJ2-7; V: TRBV19; CDR3: CASSIRVSYEQYF
J: TRBJ2-3; V: TRBV6-5; CDR3: CASSYEARSTDTQYF
J: TRBJ1-1; V: TRBV27; CDR3: CASSRGTATEAFF
J: TRBJ2-1; V: TRBV7-8; CDR3: CASMSGGVEGNEQFF
J: TRBJ2-7; V: TRBV10-3; CDR3: CASSEGLADSYEQYF
J: TRBJ2-2; V: TRBV19; CDR3: CASSRPAGSTGELFF
J: TRBJ1-2; V: TRBV5-1; CDR3: CASSLEAGDYGYTF
J: TRBJ1-1; V: TRBV7-2; CDR3: CASSVSGRTEAFF
J: TRBJ2-7; V: TRBV7-2; CDR3: CASSLTSTGGYEQYF
J: TRBJ2-2; V: TRBV9; CDR3: CASSVGGQLTSNTGELFF
J: TRBJ2-5; V: TRBV6-6; CDR3: CASSDRGREETQYF
J: TRBJ2-5; V: TRBV2; CDR3: CASSASGLVGESTQYF
J: TRBJ1-2; V: TRBV14; CDR3: CASSRIVRVDGYTF
J: TRBJ1-6; V: TRBV6-1; CDR3: CASSELLGVSYNSPLHF
J: TRBJ2-7; V: TRBV6-6; CDR3: CASSYFDRADEQYF
J: TRBJ1-2; V: TRBV6-6; CDR3: CASSLGQLYGYTF
J: TRBJ1-2; V: TRBV27; CDR3: CASSPRGGTSSGYTF
J: TRBJ2-1; V: TRBV29-1; CDR3: CSASGITESYNEQFF
J: TRBJ1-6; V: TRBV28; CDR3: CASSLSRSNSPLHF
J: TRBJ1-6; V: TRBV28; CDR3: CASSLSPGGSPLHF
J: TRBJ2-5; V: TRBV9; CDR3: CASSPGDRGQETQYF
J: TRBJ1-1; V: TRBV21-1; CDR3: CASSNDGGTGDMNTEAFF
J: TRBJ1-5; V: TRBV18; CDR3: CASSLSYSNQPQHF
J: TRBJ1-5; V: TRBV29-1; CDR3: CSVRDRGSHQPQHF
J: TRBJ1-3; V: TRBV21-1; CDR3: CASSKRRTSGNTIYF
J: TRBJ2-1; V: TRBV7-9; CDR3: CASSLVAGNTNEQFF
J: TRBJ2-3; V: TRBV12-5; CDR3: CASAVGTNTDTQYF
J: TRBJ2-5; V: TRBV5-1; CDR3: CASSSSVGTQYF
J: TRBJ2-2; V: TRBV5-1; CDR3: CASSWTGLNTGELFF
J: TRBJ2-1; V: TRBV7-3; CDR3: CASSLNSLASYNEQFF
J: TRBJ2-5; V: TRBV15; CDR3: CATSRAAGTGGGETQYF
J: TRBJ1-6; V: TRBV6-5; CDR3: CASSRDRGHSPLHF
J: TRBJ2-7; V: TRBV6-6; CDR3: CASSYSGGDTYEQYF
J: TRBJ1-4; V: TRBV6-5; CDR3: CASSSGGRTEKLFF
J: TRBJ1-1; V: TRBV5-4; CDR3: CASSSTGVPEAFF
J: TRBJ2-7; V: TRBV6-1; CDR3: CASSEYYEQYF
J: TRBJ1-4; V: TRBV7-6; CDR3: CASSGPNEKLFF
J: TRBJ2-3; V: TRBV18; CDR3: CASSPMRGGITDTQYF